This TCR beta chain emerged from a study of cytomegalovirus exposure and HLA in healthy donors. Comments on this clone: As yet, its antigen is unknown.

This CDR3 comprises 13 residues. Germline values: CDR1 SGDLS, CDR2 YYNGEE. V dropped 3 bases and J dropped 5; count of bases not matched to a gene: 2. General study points: Most subjects' HLA-A and HLA-B alleles were reportedly predicted from TCR beta sequences. A missense variant in DCLRE1C was later tied to TCR beta V- and J-gene trimming.

At sampling all donors were nominally healthy, likely with unrecorded immune exposures. PCR involved 60 Vbeta and 13 Jbeta primers. The table came from immunoSEQ multiplex PCR; TCRdb's copy has only in-frame clones and leaves some out. The sample records some 150,000 clones, approximately 80% being singletons. The sequence derives from a man aged 25 to 40 in good health and CMV-seropositive. This rearrangement joins TRBV9 to TRBJ2-1, with TRBD1 matching over 7 bases. Sequencing was carried out using PBMCs. This CDR3 is CASSGTGNNEQFF. CDR3 coding DNA: TGTGCCAGCAGCGGGACAGGCAACAATGAGCAGTTCTTC.